Following are 14 T cell receptor beta chains from one sample sequenced in a study of blood T cells in healthy people across ages. Next came a second PCR, run for roughly 6 to 11 cycles, which used a sample-barcoded 5' primer along with a J-beta primer mix. TCRdb reprocessed the 5' RACE reads with MiXCR, giving one entry per CDR3 protein. In the table there are 550,000 to 600,000 distinct CDR3 sequences, 27% of which are singletons. Sequencing input: blood. The receptor source for this set is a woman in her 70s in good health.

This CDR3 is CASSLMRGDEQYF. The DNA for the CDR3 is TGTGCCAGCAGCTTAATGAGGGGTGACGAGCAGTACTTC. The chain carries TRBV6-5 and TRBJ2-5, with D tentatively TRBD1 or TRBD2 (5 bases each). The DNA end is a closer match to TRBJ2-7, so the J assignment may be wrong. CDR1 is MNHEY and CDR2 is SVGAGI in the germline V gene. The CDR3 runs 13 residues.

This clonotype was seen a handful of times. V and J are TRBV18 and TRBJ2-6; TRBD1 aligns across 8 bases. Trimming cost V 3 bases and J 3 bases; bases outside gene matches: 4. Germline assignment: CDR1 KGHSH and CDR2 LQKENI. The CDR3 totals 16 residues. CDR3 sequence reads: CASSPWTGFGANVLTF. CDR3 DNA: TGTGCCAGCTCACCCTGGACAGGGTTTGGGGCCAACGTCCTGACTTTC.

The J gene is TRBJ1-6, the V gene TRBV3-1, with D unresolved. This CDR3 has 13 residues. Trimming stripped 2 bases from V and 10 bases from J, with 9 bases between. Germline CDR1 reads LGHDT; CDR2 reads YNNKEL (reference sequence). CDR3 protein: CASSQSLRSPLHF. The CDR3 DNA sequence: TGTGCCAGCAGCCAAAGCCTTAGGTCACCCCTCCACTTT.

There are a few counts of this clonotype. The rearrangement links TRBV7-2 to TRBJ2-3; D is ambiguous. The germline V gene has CDR1 SGHTA and CDR2 FQGNSA. The CDR3 covers 15 residues. Deletions cut 5 bases from V and 3 bases from J, with 15 bases between. The CDR3 reads CASSIGPTQTDTQYF. The CDR3 region has the DNA TGTGCCAGCAGCATAGGACCTACCCAGACAGATACGCAGTATTTT.

The genes are TRBV6-1 and TRBJ1-3; D gene uncertain. Germline V lookup: CDR1 MNHNS, CDR2 SASEGT. The CDR3 is made up of 16 amino acids. V dropped 6 bases and J dropped 0 bases, with 15 bases sitting between them. CDR3 in amino acids: CASRFSRELSGNTIYF. As DNA, the CDR3 is TGTGCCAGCAGATTTTCACGGGAGCTCTCTGGAAACACCATATATTTT.

This clonotype was observed a few times. V usage is TRBV18 and J usage is TRBJ2-7, with 9 bases matching TRBD2. The germline gives CDR1 KGHSH, CDR2 LQKENI. The trim removed 3 bases at V and 6 bases at J, leaving 9 bases unmatched. This CDR3 region has 15 residues. The CDR3 DNA reads TGTGCCAGCTCACCCCTTAGCGGGGGAAATGTCGAGCAGTACTTC. This codes for CASSPLSGGNVEQYF. The whole variable domain, filled in from reference TRBV18 and TRBJ2-7, reads NAGVMQNPRHLVRRRGQEARLRCSPMKGHSHVYWYRQLPEEGLKFMVYLQKENIIDESGMPKERFSAEFPKEGPSILRIQQVVRGDSAAYFCASSPLSGGNVEQYFGPGTRLTVT.

A note on this clonotype: A junction end diverges from the germline sequence, so it may reflect a read error. The chain links TRBV12-3 or TRBV12-4 to TRBJ2-1, with 8 bases lining up with TRBD1. The CDR3 runs 14 residues. For the CDR3, the DNA is TGTGCCGGCAGTTTAGGGCAGGGGGCGACTTGGCAGTTCTTC. Translation gives CAGSLGQGATWQFF.

The V gene is TRBV29-1, the J gene TRBJ1-2, with D possibly being TRBD1 (6 bases). Germline CDR1 reads SQVTM; CDR2 reads ANQGSEA. This CDR3 is 13 amino acids long. Between the trimmed V and J ends, which lost 8 bases and 5 bases, there was a span of 18 bases. CDR3 bases: TGCAGCACTTCCAGGACAGATCGTTATGGCTACACCTTC. Translation: CSTSRTDRYGYTF. The full variable domain, completed using reference TRBV29-1 and TRBJ1-2, is SAVISQKPSRDICQRGTSLTIQCQVDSQVTMMFWYRQQPGQSLTLIATANQGSEATYESGFVIDKFPISRPNLTFSTLTVSNMSPEDSSIYLCSTSRTDRYGYTFGSGTRLTVV.

V and J are TRBV6-2 or TRBV6-3 and TRBJ2-1; 10 nucleotides line up with TRBD2. The DNA end is a closer match to TRBJ2-7, so the J assignment may be wrong. The germline V gene has CDR1 MNHEY and CDR2 SVGEGT. The CDR3 covers 16 residues. The CDR3 bases are TGTGCCAGCAGTTACGCTGAGCGGGAGGGCCGAAGCGAGCAGTACTTC. It translates to CASSYAEREGRSEQYF.

This clonotype was recorded a few times. This chain connects TRBV9 to TRBJ1-1; D uncertain. The CDR3 length is 13 residues. V lost 3 bases, J lost 3 bases, and 9 bases lay in between. In germline, CDR1 is SGDLS, CDR2 YYNGEE. CDR3 nucleotides: TGTGCCAGCAGCGGCGCGGGCGACACTGAAGCTTTCTTT. Encoded protein: CASSGAGDTEAFF.

The chain joins TRBV4-2 to TRBJ2-5, with 9 bases fitting TRBD2. The J call is in doubt because the DNA end fits TRBJ2-1 better. CDR1 and CDR2 (germline): LGHNA, YNFKEQ. This CDR3 comprises 16 residues. For the CDR3, the DNA is TGTGCCAGCAGCCAAATAGCGGGGGAACCTTACAATGAGCAGTTCTTC. Protein product: CASSQIAGEPYNEQFF.

The chain combines TRBV6-4 with TRBJ2-1, with a weak D call TRBD2 (6 bases). The CDR3 is 14 residues long. Per the germline V gene, CDR1 is MRHNA and CDR2 is SNTAGT. The V end was cut by 0 bases, the J end by 8 bases, with 11 bases between. CDR3 loop: CASSDSVGGDEQFF. The CDR3 bases are TGTGCCAGCAGTGACTCCGTGGGAGGCGATGAGCAGTTCTTC.

This clonotype has only a few counts. The gene calls are TRBV18 and TRBJ1-4; TRBD1 is a possible D gene (5 bases). Trimming cost V 3 bases and J 0 bases, with 11 bases left between them. From germline, CDR1 is KGHSH and CDR2 LQKENI. The length of the CDR3 is 16 residues. The CDR3 nucleotides are TGTGCCAGCTCACCCCAGGGATCCACAACTAATGAAAAACTGTTTTTT. It yields the protein CASSPQGSTTNEKLFF.

The chain has TRBV6-5 and TRBJ1-6, with a weak D call TRBD1 (5 bases). V was cut by 3 bases and J by 4 bases, with 16 bases left in between. There are 17 residues in the CDR3. Germline loops: CDR1 MNHEY, CDR2 SVGAGI. The CDR3, as DNA: TGTGCCAGCAGTTATGTGGGCAGGGCGGCATATAATTCACCCCTCCACTTT. Its translation is CASSYVGRAAYNSPLHF.